One T cell receptor (beta chain) is described in this entry. Its antigen is undetermined. These data belong to a study of OX40 agonist ivuxolimab in advanced cancers. Study summary: Across the patients, intravenous ivuxolimab was delivered every 2 weeks at 0.01 to 10 mg/kg. Patients were under 90% male with ages roughly 23 to 85, mean around 61. Points from the study as a whole: The mean number of expanded clones was higher in CD8+ T cells than in CD4+. At 0.1 to 3.0 mg/kg, CD4+ and CD8+ blood T cells expanded clonally by week 6.

V lost 4 bases and J 5 bases, leaving 9 bases between the germline ends. CDR1 is SGHDN and CDR2 is FVKESK in the germline V gene. The CDR3 loop spans 13 amino acids. Assay: immunoSEQ multiplex PCR; the TCRdb copy retains only in-frame clones and omits some. The sample has about 76,000 clones, about 87% seen once. Sequencing used CD4+ or CD8+ T cells sorted from blood, obtained in a trial of the OX40 agonist ivuxolimab. The source of this sequence is an adult with an advanced solid tumor such as melanoma, head and neck, liver or kidney cancer. The V and J genes are TRBV14 and TRBJ1-3; the D is unclear. Here the CDR3 reads CASSPTLRNTIYF. CDR3 DNA: TGTGCCAGCAGCCCGACCCTTCGAAACACCATATATTTT.